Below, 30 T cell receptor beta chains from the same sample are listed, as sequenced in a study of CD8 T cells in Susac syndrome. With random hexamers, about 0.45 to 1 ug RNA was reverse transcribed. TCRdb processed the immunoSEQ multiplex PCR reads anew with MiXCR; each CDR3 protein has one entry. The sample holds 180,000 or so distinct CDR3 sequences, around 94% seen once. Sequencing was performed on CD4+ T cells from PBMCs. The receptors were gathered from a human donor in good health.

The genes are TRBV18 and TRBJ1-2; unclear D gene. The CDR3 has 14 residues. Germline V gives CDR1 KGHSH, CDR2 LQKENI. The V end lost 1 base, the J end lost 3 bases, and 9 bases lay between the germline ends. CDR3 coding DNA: TGTGCCAGCTCACCACTAGACACCGACTATGGCTACACCTTC. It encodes CASSPLDTDYGYTF.

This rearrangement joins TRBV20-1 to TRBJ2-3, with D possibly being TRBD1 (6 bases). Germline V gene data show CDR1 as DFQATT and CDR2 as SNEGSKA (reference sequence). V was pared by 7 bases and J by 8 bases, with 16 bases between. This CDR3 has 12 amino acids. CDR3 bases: TGCAGTGTAGGCAGGGAAGGGGGTACGCAGTATTTT. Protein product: CSVGREGGTQYF.

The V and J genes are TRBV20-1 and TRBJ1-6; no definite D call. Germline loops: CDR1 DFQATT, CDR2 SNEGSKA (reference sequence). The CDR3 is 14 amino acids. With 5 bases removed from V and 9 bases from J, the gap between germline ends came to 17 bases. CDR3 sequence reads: CSAEAPLDPSPLHF. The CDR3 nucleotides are TGCAGTGCTGAGGCACCTCTTGACCCTTCACCCCTCCACTTT.

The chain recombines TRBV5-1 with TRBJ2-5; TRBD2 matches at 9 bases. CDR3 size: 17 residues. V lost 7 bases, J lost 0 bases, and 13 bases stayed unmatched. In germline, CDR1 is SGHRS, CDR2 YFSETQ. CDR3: CASHPMRGGGDQETQYF. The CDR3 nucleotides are TGCGCCAGCCACCCTATGAGGGGCGGGGGGGACCAAGAGACCCAGTACTTC.

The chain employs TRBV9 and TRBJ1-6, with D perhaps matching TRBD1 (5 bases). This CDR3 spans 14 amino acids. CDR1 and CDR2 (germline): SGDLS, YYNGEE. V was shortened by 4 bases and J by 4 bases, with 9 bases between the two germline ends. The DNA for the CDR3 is TGTGCCAGCAGCCCGAGACAGTATAATTCACCCCTCCACTTT. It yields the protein CASSPRQYNSPLHF.

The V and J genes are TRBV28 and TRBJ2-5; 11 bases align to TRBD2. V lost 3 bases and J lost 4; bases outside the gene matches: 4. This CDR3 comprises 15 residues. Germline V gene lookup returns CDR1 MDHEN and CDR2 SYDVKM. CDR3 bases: TGTGCCAGCAGTTTGCCTAGCGGGGGGCTAGAGACCCAGTACTTC. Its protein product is CASSLPSGGLETQYF.

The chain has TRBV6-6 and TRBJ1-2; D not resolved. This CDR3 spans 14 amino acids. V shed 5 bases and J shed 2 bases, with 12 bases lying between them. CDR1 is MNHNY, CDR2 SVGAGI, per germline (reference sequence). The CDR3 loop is CASSDRRGNYGYTF. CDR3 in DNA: TGTGCCAGCAGTGATCGGCGAGGAAACTATGGCTACACCTTC.

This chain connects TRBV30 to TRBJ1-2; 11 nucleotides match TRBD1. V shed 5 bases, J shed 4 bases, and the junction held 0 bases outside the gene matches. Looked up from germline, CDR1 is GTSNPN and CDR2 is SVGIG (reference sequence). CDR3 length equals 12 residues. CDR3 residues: CAWGTGGYGYTF. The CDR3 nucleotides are TGTGCCTGGGGGACAGGGGGCTATGGCTACACCTTC.

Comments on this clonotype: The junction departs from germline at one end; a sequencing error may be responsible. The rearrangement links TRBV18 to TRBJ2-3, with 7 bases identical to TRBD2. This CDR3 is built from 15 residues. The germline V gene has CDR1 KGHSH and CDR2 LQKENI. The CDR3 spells CASPPAGVNTDTQYF. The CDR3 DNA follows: TGTGCCAGCCCACCGGCGGGGGTGAACACAGATACGCAGTATTTT.

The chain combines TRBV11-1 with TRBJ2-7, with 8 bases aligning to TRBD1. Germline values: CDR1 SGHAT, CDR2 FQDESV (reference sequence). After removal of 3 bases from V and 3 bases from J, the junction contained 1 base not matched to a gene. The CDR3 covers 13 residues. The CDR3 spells CASSFGQGYEQYF. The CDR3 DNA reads TGTGCCAGCAGCTTCGGACAGGGCTACGAGCAGTACTTC.

CDR3 DNA: TGTGCCACCAGTGATTCGGGTACGGGGCAGGCAGATACGCAGTATTTT. Amino acids: CATSDSGTGQADTQYF. The rearrangement links TRBV24-1 to TRBJ2-3; D tentatively fits TRBD1 or TRBD2 (5 bases each). CDR1 and CDR2 from the germline V gene are KGHDR and SFDVKD. This CDR3 contains 16 residues. The V and J ends lost 2 bases and 4 bases respectively, with 15 bases between them.

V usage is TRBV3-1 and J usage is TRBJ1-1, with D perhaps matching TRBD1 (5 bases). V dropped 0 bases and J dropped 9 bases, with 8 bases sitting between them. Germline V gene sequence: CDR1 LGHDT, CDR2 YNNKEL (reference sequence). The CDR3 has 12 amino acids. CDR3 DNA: TGTGCCAGCAGCCAAGATCAGGGCAAAGCTTTCTTT. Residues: CASSQDQGKAFF.

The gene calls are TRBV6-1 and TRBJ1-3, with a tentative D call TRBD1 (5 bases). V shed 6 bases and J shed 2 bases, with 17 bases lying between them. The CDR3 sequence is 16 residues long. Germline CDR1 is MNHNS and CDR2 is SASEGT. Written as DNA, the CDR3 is TGTGCCAGCAGCGCCGCTGGGGCAGGTCCTGGAAACACCATATATTTT. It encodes CASSAAGAGPGNTIYF.

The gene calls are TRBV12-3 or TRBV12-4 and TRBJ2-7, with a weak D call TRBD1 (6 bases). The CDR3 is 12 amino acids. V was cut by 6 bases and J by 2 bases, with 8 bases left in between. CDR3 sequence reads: CASRTGPYEQYF. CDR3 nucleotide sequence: TGTGCCAGCAGGACAGGACCCTACGAGCAGTACTTC.

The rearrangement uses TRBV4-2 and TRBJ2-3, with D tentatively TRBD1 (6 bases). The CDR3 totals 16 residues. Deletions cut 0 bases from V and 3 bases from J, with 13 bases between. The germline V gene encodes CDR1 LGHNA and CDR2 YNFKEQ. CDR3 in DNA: TGTGCCAGCAGCCAAGATCTGGGGGCCAGGACAGATACGCAGTATTTT. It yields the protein CASSQDLGARTDTQYF.

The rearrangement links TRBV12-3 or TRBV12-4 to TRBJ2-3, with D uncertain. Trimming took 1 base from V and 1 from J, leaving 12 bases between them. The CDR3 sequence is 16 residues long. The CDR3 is CASSLVRSWGTDTQYF. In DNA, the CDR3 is TGTGCCAGCAGTTTAGTGCGAAGTTGGGGCACAGATACGCAGTATTTT.

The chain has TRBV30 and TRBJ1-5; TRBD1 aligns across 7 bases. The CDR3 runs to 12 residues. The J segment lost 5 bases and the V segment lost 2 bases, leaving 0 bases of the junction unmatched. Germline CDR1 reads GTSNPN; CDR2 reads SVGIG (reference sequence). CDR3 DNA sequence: TGTGCCTGGAGTCAGGGGGATCAGCCCCAGCATTTT. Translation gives CAWSQGDQPQHF.

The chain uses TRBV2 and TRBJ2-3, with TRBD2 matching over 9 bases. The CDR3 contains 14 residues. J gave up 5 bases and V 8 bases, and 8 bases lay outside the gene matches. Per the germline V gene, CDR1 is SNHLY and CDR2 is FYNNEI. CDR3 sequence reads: CASVPLAGIDTQYF. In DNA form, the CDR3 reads TGTGCCAGCGTGCCGCTAGCGGGGATAGATACGCAGTATTTT.

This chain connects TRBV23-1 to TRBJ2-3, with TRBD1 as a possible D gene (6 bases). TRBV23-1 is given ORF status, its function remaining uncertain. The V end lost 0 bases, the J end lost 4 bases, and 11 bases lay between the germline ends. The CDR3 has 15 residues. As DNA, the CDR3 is TGCGCCAGCAGTCAATCACAGGGCAGCGCAGATACGCAGTATTTT. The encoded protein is CASSQSQGSADTQYF.

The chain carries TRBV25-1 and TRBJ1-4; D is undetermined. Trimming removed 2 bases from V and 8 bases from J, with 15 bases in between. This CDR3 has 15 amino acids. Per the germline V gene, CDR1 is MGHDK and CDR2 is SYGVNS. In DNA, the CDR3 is TGTGCCAGCAGTGAAGGGTTTAAGGTCCGAGAAAAACTGTTTTTT. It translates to CASSEGFKVREKLFF.

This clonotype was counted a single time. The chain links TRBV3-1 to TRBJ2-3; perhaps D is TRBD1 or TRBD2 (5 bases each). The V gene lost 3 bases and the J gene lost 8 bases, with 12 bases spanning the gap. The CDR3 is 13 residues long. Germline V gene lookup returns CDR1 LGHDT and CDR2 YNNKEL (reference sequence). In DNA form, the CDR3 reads TGTGCCAGCAGCCATCGGTCGGGGCCTACGCAGTATTTT. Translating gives CASSHRSGPTQYF.

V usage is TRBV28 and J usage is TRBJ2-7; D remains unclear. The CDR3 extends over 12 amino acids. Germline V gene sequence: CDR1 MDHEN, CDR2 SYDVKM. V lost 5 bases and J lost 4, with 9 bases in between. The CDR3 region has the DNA TGTGCCAGCAGTCGGTCGGGTTACGAGCAGTACTTC. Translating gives CASSRSGYEQYF.

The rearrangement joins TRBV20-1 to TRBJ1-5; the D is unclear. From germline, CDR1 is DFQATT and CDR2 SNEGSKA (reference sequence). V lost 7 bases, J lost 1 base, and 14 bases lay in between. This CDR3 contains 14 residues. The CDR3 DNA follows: TGCAGTGTCCCTATCGGTAGGAGCAATCAGCCCCAGCATTTT. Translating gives CSVPIGRSNQPQHF.

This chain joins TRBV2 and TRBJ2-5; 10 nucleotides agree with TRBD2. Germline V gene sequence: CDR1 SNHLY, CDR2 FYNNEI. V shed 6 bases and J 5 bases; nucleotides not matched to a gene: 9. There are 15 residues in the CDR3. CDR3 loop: CASRPGTSEPETQYF. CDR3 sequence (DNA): TGTGCCAGCAGGCCCGGGACTAGCGAGCCGGAGACCCAGTACTTC.

The chain's CDR3 is CASDGQLEAFF. Written as DNA, the CDR3 is TGTGCCAGCGACGGACAGCTTGAAGCTTTCTTT. This chain connects TRBV2 to TRBJ1-1, with a possible D match to TRBD1 (6 bases). Trimming took 8 bases from V and 7 from J, leaving 11 bases between them. Germline assignment: CDR1 SNHLY and CDR2 FYNNEI. This CDR3 has 11 amino acids.

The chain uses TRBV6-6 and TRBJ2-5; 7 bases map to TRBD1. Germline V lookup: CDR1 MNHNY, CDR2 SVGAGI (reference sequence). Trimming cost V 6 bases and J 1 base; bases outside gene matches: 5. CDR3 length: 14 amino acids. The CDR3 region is CASRVQGVQETQYF. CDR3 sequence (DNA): TGTGCCAGCAGGGTGCAGGGGGTCCAAGAGACCCAGTACTTC.

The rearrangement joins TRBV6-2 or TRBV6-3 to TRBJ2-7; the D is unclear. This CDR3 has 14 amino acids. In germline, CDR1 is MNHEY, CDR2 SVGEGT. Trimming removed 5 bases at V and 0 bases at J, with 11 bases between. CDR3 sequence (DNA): TGTGCCAGCAGTAACCGGACGTACTCCTACGAGCAGTACTTC. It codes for CASSNRTYSYEQYF.

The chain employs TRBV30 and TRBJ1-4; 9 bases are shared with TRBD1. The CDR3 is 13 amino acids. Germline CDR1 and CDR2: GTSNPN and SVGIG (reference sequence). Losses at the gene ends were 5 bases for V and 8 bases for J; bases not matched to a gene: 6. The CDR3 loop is CAWGGQGLEKLFF. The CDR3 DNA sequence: TGTGCCTGGGGGGGACAGGGCTTAGAAAAACTGTTTTTT.

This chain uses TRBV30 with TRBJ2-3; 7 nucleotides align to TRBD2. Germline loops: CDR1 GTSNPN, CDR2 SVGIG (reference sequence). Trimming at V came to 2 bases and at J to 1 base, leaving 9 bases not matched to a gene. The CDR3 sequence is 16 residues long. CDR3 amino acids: CAWSSKRGGGTDTQYF. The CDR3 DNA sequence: TGTGCCTGGAGTTCTAAGCGGGGAGGGGGCACAGATACGCAGTATTTT. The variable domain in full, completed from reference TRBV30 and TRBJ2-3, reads SQTIHQWPATLVQPVGSPLSLECTVEGTSNPNLYWYRQAAGRGLQLLFYSVGIGQISSEVPQNLSASRPQDRQFILSSKKLLLSDSGFYLCAWSSKRGGGTDTQYFGPGTRLTVL.

CDR3 region: CSALGASGGRGDTQYF. The CDR3 DNA sequence: TGCAGTGCCCTTGGGGCTAGCGGGGGCCGAGGGGATACGCAGTATTTT. The V and J genes are TRBV20-1 and TRBJ2-3; 10 bases align to TRBD2. Germline values: CDR1 DFQATT, CDR2 SNEGSKA (reference sequence). V lost 6 bases and J lost 6; bases outside the gene matches: 15. This CDR3 comprises 16 residues.